This T cell receptor (beta chain) was profiled in a study of cytotoxic CD8 clonotypes in ibrutinib-treated CLL. Study in general: For this cohort, patients were ten to twelve relapsed/refractory and under 16 treatment-naive, while under 18 were IGHV unmutated. Overall study findings and caveats: Clonality increased at ibrutinib response, then returned toward baseline at progression.

This clone was seen just once. Its antigen is currently unknown. This CDR3 has 16 residues. V lost 2 bases, J lost 4 bases, and 6 bases stayed unmatched. Germline loops: CDR1 SGHKS, CDR2 YYEKEE (reference sequence). Cryopreserved PBMCs supplied 2 to 2.5 micrograms of genomic DNA for TCR beta libraries. Generated by immunoSEQ multiplex PCR, the TCRdb table keeps only in-frame clones and is missing some. Of approximately 150,000 clones in the sample, roughly 88% are singletons; the top ten hold around 3%. The chain recombines TRBV5-5 with TRBJ2-1; 10 bases are a match to TRBD2. This TCR was recovered from a human donor with chronic lymphocytic leukemia. The material was PBMCs, obtained at disease progression, from a patient treated with ibrutinib. The CDR3 DNA reads as TGTGCCAGCAGCTTTGGGACTAGCGAGATATACAATGAGCAGTTCTTC. This translates into CASSFGTSEIYNEQFF.